The rows below give T cell receptor beta chains drawn from one sample of a study of blood T cell repertoires in COVID-19. Some clones are missing from TCRdb's copy, which holds only in-frame ones; the method was immunoSEQ multiplex PCR. The repertoire holds approximately 230,000 clones, with roughly 84% as singletons. Sequencing used peripheral blood. Source of these receptors: a woman between 35 and 50 years old with active or convalescent COVID-19. Each CDR3 is given with its conserved first and last residue. The D gene is left open where the match is weak. Clone size is not always given. Where it is, it says once, few, many or a class for expanded clones.

clone_size: .; v_call: TRBV5-1; j_call: TRBJ1-3; d_call: .; cdr3_aa: CASSLGSVAGNTIYF; cdr3_nt: TGCGCCAGCAGCTTGGGATCAGTGGCTGGAAACACCATATATTTT
clone_size: .; v_call: TRBV2; j_call: TRBJ2-1; d_call: TRBD2; cdr3_aa: CANLGLAGSQENEQFF; cdr3_nt: TGTGCCAACTTGGGACTAGCGGGCTCCCAGGAGAATGAGCAGTTCTTC
clone_size: .; v_call: TRBV5-1; j_call: TRBJ1-1; d_call: .; cdr3_aa: CASSRVGDTEAFF; cdr3_nt: TGCGCCAGCAGCCGGGTCGGGGACACTGAAGCTTTCTTT
clone_size: few; v_call: TRBV10-2; j_call: TRBJ2-1; d_call: .; cdr3_aa: CASSSSYEQFF; cdr3_nt: TGCGCCAGCAGTTCCTCCTATGAGCAGTTCTTC
clone_size: .; v_call: TRBV2; j_call: TRBJ1-3; d_call: .; cdr3_aa: CASSEAAGPGNTIYF; cdr3_nt: TGTGCCAGCAGTGAAGCAGCGGGGCCTGGAAACACCATATATTTT
clone_size: .; v_call: TRBV18; j_call: TRBJ1-1; d_call: .; cdr3_aa: CASSPPQGSEAFF; cdr3_nt: TGTGCCAGCTCACCACCGCAGGGGTCTGAAGCTTTCTTT
clone_size: .; v_call: TRBV27; j_call: TRBJ2-3; d_call: TRBD2; cdr3_aa: CASSSRLAGSTDTQYF; cdr3_nt: TGTGCCAGCAGTTCCCGACTAGCGGGGAGCACAGATACGCAGTATTTT
clone_size: .; v_call: TRBV5-1; j_call: TRBJ1-4; d_call: .; cdr3_aa: CASSLSAGANEKLFF; cdr3_nt: TGCGCCAGCAGCTTGTCGGCGGGGGCTAATGAAAAACTGTTTTTT
clone_size: .; v_call: TRBV5-1; j_call: TRBJ2-1; d_call: TRBD2; cdr3_aa: CASRKERGYNEQFF; cdr3_nt: TGCGCCAGCAGAAAGGAGCGGGGGTACAATGAGCAGTTCTTC
clone_size: .; v_call: TRBV9; j_call: TRBJ1-2; d_call: .; cdr3_aa: CASSNQRSGEDGYTF; cdr3_nt: TGTGCCAGCAGCAACCAAAGGTCAGGGGAAGATGGCTACACCTTC
clone_size: .; v_call: TRBV6-4; j_call: TRBJ2-2; d_call: .; cdr3_aa: CASRPGTHTGELFF; cdr3_nt: TGTGCCAGCAGACCCGGGACTCATACCGGGGAGCTGTTTTTT
clone_size: .; v_call: TRBV6-6; j_call: TRBJ1-2; d_call: .; cdr3_aa: CASSASGRALDGYTF; cdr3_nt: TGTGCCAGCAGTGCCTCGGGCAGGGCTTTGGATGGCTACACCTTC
clone_size: few; v_call: TRBV5-1; j_call: TRBJ1-3; d_call: .; cdr3_aa: CASSLQGQGNTIYF; cdr3_nt: TGCGCCAGCAGCTTGCAGGGGCAAGGAAACACCATATATTTT
clone_size: .; v_call: TRBV6-2/TRBV6-3; j_call: TRBJ1-2; d_call: .; cdr3_aa: CASSYRFRTGSAYGYTF; cdr3_nt: TGTGCCAGCAGTTACCGCTTTCGCACAGGGTCGGCCTATGGCTACACCTTC
clone_size: .; v_call: TRBV6-5; j_call: TRBJ2-4; d_call: TRBD1; cdr3_aa: CASSPTGIKNIQYF; cdr3_nt: TGTGCCAGCAGCCCGACAGGGATTAAAAACATTCAGTACTTC
clone_size: .; v_call: TRBV18; j_call: TRBJ1-2; d_call: TRBD1; cdr3_aa: CASSPRGQGVYTF; cdr3_nt: TGTGCCAGCTCACCACGTGGACAGGGAGTCTACACCTTC
clone_size: .; v_call: TRBV19; j_call: TRBJ2-3; d_call: TRBD2; cdr3_aa: CASSSGGYTDTQYF; cdr3_nt: TGTGCCAGTAGTAGCGGGGGATACACAGATACGCAGTATTTT
clone_size: .; v_call: TRBV7-3; j_call: TRBJ2-1; d_call: .; cdr3_aa: CASSLAGSSYNEQFF; cdr3_nt: TGTGCCAGCAGCTTAGCGGGGTCCTCCTACAATGAGCAGTTCTTC
clone_size: .; v_call: TRBV5-1; j_call: TRBJ2-2; d_call: TRBD2; cdr3_aa: CASSPEERGAGELFF; cdr3_nt: TGCGCCAGCAGCCCCGAGGAGCGGGGGGCCGGGGAGCTGTTTTTT
clone_size: .; v_call: TRBV18; j_call: TRBJ2-5; d_call: .; cdr3_aa: CASSPVNTGLAETQYF; cdr3_nt: TGTGCCAGCTCACCAGTGAACACTGGTTTAGCAGAGACCCAGTACTTC
clone_size: few; v_call: TRBV19; j_call: TRBJ1-1; d_call: .; cdr3_aa: CASRYSPSHGTEAFF; cdr3_nt: TGTGCCAGTAGATACTCACCTAGCCATGGCACTGAAGCTTTCTTT
clone_size: once; v_call: TRBV4-2; j_call: TRBJ1-1; d_call: .; cdr3_aa: CASSQGQEAEAFF; cdr3_nt: TGTGCCAGCAGCCAAGGGCAGGAGGCTGAAGCTTTCTTT
clone_size: .; v_call: TRBV4-1; j_call: TRBJ1-3; d_call: .; cdr3_aa: CASSQEPRPSIGNTIYF; cdr3_nt: TGCGCCAGCAGCCAAGAACCGCGTCCATCGATTGGAAACACCATATATTTT
clone_size: .; v_call: TRBV19; j_call: TRBJ1-2; d_call: TRBD1; cdr3_aa: CASTEDRGRYYGYTF; cdr3_nt: TGTGCCAGTACCGAGGACAGGGGACGATACTATGGCTACACCTTC
clone_size: few; v_call: TRBV6-5; j_call: TRBJ2-1; d_call: TRBD2; cdr3_aa: CASSYSGTSGYNEQFF; cdr3_nt: TGTGCCAGCAGTTACTCTGGGACTAGCGGCTACAATGAGCAGTTCTTC
clone_size: few; v_call: TRBV19; j_call: TRBJ1-2; d_call: .; cdr3_aa: CASSIRDYYGYTF; cdr3_nt: TGTGCCAGTAGTATCCGGGATTACTATGGCTACACCTTC
clone_size: once; v_call: TRBV7-2; j_call: TRBJ1-3; d_call: .; cdr3_aa: CASSLGQLSGNTIYF; cdr3_nt: TGTGCCAGCAGCCTCGGACAGTTATCTGGAAACACCATATATTTT
clone_size: .; v_call: TRBV6-4; j_call: TRBJ1-3; d_call: .; cdr3_aa: CASSDSVTVSGNTIYF; cdr3_nt: TGTGCCAGCAGTGACTCGGTGACAGTCTCTGGAAACACCATATATTTT
clone_size: .; v_call: TRBV11-1; j_call: TRBJ1-4; d_call: .; cdr3_aa: CASSKRGQTNEKLFF; cdr3_nt: TGTGCCAGCAGCAAGCGCGGACAGACTAATGAAAAACTGTTTTTT
clone_size: .; v_call: TRBV30; j_call: TRBJ1-2; d_call: TRBD1; cdr3_aa: CAWSVPRQGGGGYTF; cdr3_nt: TGTGCCTGGAGTGTACCTCGACAGGGAGGAGGGGGCTACACCTTC
clone_size: .; v_call: TRBV13; j_call: TRBJ2-7; d_call: .; cdr3_aa: CASSFPQGRSYEQYF; cdr3_nt: TGTGCCAGCAGCTTTCCCCAGGGAAGGTCCTACGAGCAGTACTTC
clone_size: .; v_call: TRBV10-2; j_call: TRBJ1-3; d_call: .; cdr3_aa: CASSESYRSGNTIYF; cdr3_nt: TGCGCCAGCAGTGAGTCCTACAGATCTGGAAACACCATATATTTT
clone_size: .; v_call: TRBV7-2; j_call: TRBJ1-1; d_call: .; cdr3_aa: CASSLQGITEAFF; cdr3_nt: TGTGCCAGCAGCTTACAGGGGATCACTGAAGCTTTCTTT
clone_size: .; v_call: TRBV11-2; j_call: TRBJ1-6; d_call: TRBD1; cdr3_aa: CASSLAGQGARYNSPLHF; cdr3_nt: TGTGCCAGCAGCTTAGCGGGCCAGGGGGCTAGATATAATTCACCCCTCCACTTT
clone_size: .; v_call: TRBV24-1; j_call: TRBJ2-4; d_call: TRBD1; cdr3_aa: CATSDRQGPKNIQYF; cdr3_nt: TGTGCCACCAGTGATAGACAGGGGCCCAAAAACATTCAGTACTTC
clone_size: .; v_call: TRBV14; j_call: TRBJ1-6; d_call: TRBD1; cdr3_aa: CASSAQGFSSPLHF; cdr3_nt: TGTGCCAGCAGCGCACAGGGGTTTTCTTCACCCCTCCACTTT